These T cell receptor beta chains were read from a single sample in a study of shared clonotypes between healthy human individuals. This table comes from immunoSEQ multiplex PCR, and its TCRdb copy is limited to in-frame clones, with some not included. This sample has 500,000 to 650,000 clones, with around 78% found just once. Sample: PBMCs. The origin of the receptors is a woman aged 40 to 49 in good health. Some clones in this sample may be carry-over from other donors' samples. Each CDR3 is given with its conserved first and last residue. The D gene is left open where the match is weak. Rows give clone size only sometimes, using once, few, many, or a class for an expanded clone.

TRBV19	-	TRBD2	TRBJ2-7	CASGLAGPYEQYF	TGTGCCAGTGGTCTAGCGGGGCCCTACGAGCAGTACTTC
TRBV29-1	-	-	TRBJ2-7	CSARDNLHSYEQYF	TGCAGCGCACGGGACAACCTCCACTCCTACGAGCAGTACTTC
TRBV7-8	once	TRBD1	TRBJ1-5	CASSTGEGYSNQPQHF	TGTGCCAGCAGTACAGGGGAGGGCTATAGCAATCAGCCCCAGCATTTT
TRBV30	-	TRBD2	TRBJ2-5	CAGGGRAGHETQYF	TGTGCCGGGGGGGGGAGAGCGGGGCATGAGACCCAGTACTTC
TRBV28	-	-	TRBJ1-5	CASSSDIFITQPQHF	TGTGCCAGCAGCTCCGACATCTTTATCACTCAGCCCCAGCATTTT
TRBV27	-	-	TRBJ1-4	CASSLGRSEKLFF	TGTGCCAGCAGTTTAGGGCGGAGTGAAAAACTGTTTTTT
TRBV2	many	TRBD2	TRBJ2-1	CASSGGSGFANEQFF	TGTGCCAGCAGTGGGGGTAGCGGGTTCGCGAATGAGCAGTTCTTC
TRBV6-6	-	TRBD2	TRBJ2-1	CASSRGLAGVEEQFF	TGTGCCAGCAGTCGGGGACTAGCGGGAGTGGAGGAGCAGTTCTTC
TRBV11-2	-	-	TRBJ2-7	CASSLDPGQSYEQYF	TGTGCCAGCAGCTTAGATCCAGGGCAGTCCTACGAGCAGTACTTC
TRBV28	few	-	TRBJ1-5	CASSSGGGNQPQHF	TGTGCCAGCAGTTCGGGAGGGGGCAATCAGCCCCAGCATTTT
TRBV29-1	-	-	TRBJ2-1	CSVDLGGVPYNEQFF	TGCAGCGTTGATCTAGGGGGAGTCCCCTACAATGAGCAGTTCTTC
TRBV18	few	TRBD1	TRBJ1-2	CASSGDRGQYYGYTF	TGTGCCAGCTCTGGGGACAGGGGGCAGTATTATGGCTACACCTTC
TRBV6-6	once	-	TRBJ2-7	CASSYSRGYEQYF	TGTGCCAGCAGTTACTCGCGGGGCTACGAGCAGTACTTC
TRBV4-3	-	-	TRBJ1-2	CASSQDRAGDYGYTF	TGCGCCAGCAGCCAAGATCGGGCGGGGGACTATGGCTACACCTTC
TRBV6-1	-	-	TRBJ2-5	CASMRREETQYF	TGTGCCAGCATGCGCAGGGAAGAGACCCAGTACTTC
TRBV15	few	-	TRBJ2-1	CATSLGLGSYNEQFF	TGTGCCACCAGCTTGGGCCTAGGCTCCTACAATGAGCAGTTCTTC
TRBV5-1	-	-	TRBJ2-7	CASSPDRTYEQYF	TGCGCCAGCAGCCCCGACAGGACCTACGAGCAGTACTTC
TRBV5-5	once	-	TRBJ1-2	CASSLGTYGYTF	TGTGCCAGCAGCTTGGGGACCTATGGCTACACCTTC
TRBV9	few	-	TRBJ2-1	CASSVYAGGVDNEQFF	TGTGCCAGCAGCGTTTATGCGGGTGGTGTGGACAATGAGCAGTTCTTC
TRBV5-4	-	TRBD2	TRBJ2-3	CASSAGGVGTDTQYF	TGTGCCAGCAGCGCGGGAGGAGTAGGCACAGATACGCAGTATTTT
TRBV28	-	-	TRBJ1-5	CASNSAPNQPQHF	TGTGCCAGCAATTCGGCCCCAAATCAGCCCCAGCATTTT
TRBV5-1	-	-	TRBJ2-3	CASSLVQGRGDTQYF	TGCGCCAGCAGCTTGGTACAGGGCCGTGGGGATACGCAGTATTTT
TRBV19	-	-	TRBJ2-1	CASSMGAGYNEQFF	TGTGCCAGTAGTATGGGCGCGGGGTACAATGAGCAGTTCTTC
TRBV29-1	-	-	TRBJ2-5	CSVEDREETQYF	TGCAGCGTTGAGGACCGGGAGGAGACCCAGTACTTC
TRBV7-7	-	-	TRBJ2-1	CASSSQGGNEQFF	TGTGCCAGCAGCTCCCAAGGGGGGAATGAGCAGTTCTTC
TRBV19	-	-	TRBJ1-2	CASRETLIGNYGYTF	TGTGCCAGTAGGGAGACCCTAATTGGGAACTATGGCTACACCTTC
TRBV15	-	TRBD1	TRBJ1-5	CATSRDRQGVQPQHF	TGTGCCACCAGCAGAGATCGACAGGGGGTTCAGCCCCAGCATTTT
TRBV7-8	-	-	TRBJ2-7	CASSPPGQGPNF	TGTGCCAGCAGCCCCCCGGGGCAGGGGCCAAACTTC
TRBV14	few	-	TRBJ1-1	CASSLTGWTEAFF	TGTGCCAGCAGTCTTACAGGGTGGACTGAAGCTTTCTTT
TRBV11-2	once	-	TRBJ2-1	CASSLGLGLYEQFF	TGTGCCAGCAGCTTAGGCCTCGGGCTGTATGAGCAGTTCTTC
TRBV30	-	-	TRBJ1-2	CAWSVVRGDGYTF	TGTGCCTGGAGTGTAGTTAGGGGGGACGGCTACACCTTC
TRBV27	-	-	TRBJ2-5	CASSSRQLQETQYF	TGTGCCAGCAGTTCCCGACAGTTACAAGAGACCCAGTACTTC
TRBV28	-	TRBD1	TRBJ1-1	CASNIRDRGWTEAFF	TGTGCCAGCAACATCCGGGACAGGGGTTGGACTGAAGCTTTCTTT
TRBV7-7	-	TRBD1	TRBJ2-2	CASSPGTGRPGELFF	TGTGCTAGCAGCCCCGGGACAGGGAGGCCCGGGGAGCTGTTTTTT
TRBV18	-	TRBD2	TRBJ2-1	CASSPPGLGDNEQFF	TGTGCCAGCTCACCACCGGGACTAGGGGACAATGAGCAGTTCTTC
TRBV7-2	-	-	TRBJ1-4	CASSLAGANEKLFF	TGTGCCAGCAGCTTAGCGGGGGCGAATGAAAAACTGTTTTTT
TRBV6-5	-	-	TRBJ2-7	CASSYSSPGNEQYF	TGTGCCAGCAGTTACTCGAGCCCCGGGAACGAGCAGTACTTC
TRBV2	-	TRBD2	TRBJ2-3	CASTLKGLAGLGTDTQYF	TGTGCCAGCACCCTCAAAGGGCTAGCGGGATTAGGCACAGATACGCAGTATTTT
TRBV9	-	-	TRBJ2-2	CASSPDRRRITGELFF	TGTGCCAGCAGCCCGGATAGAAGAAGAATTACCGGGGAGCTGTTTTTT
TRBV7-9	few	-	TRBJ1-1	CASSAGFTTEAFF	TGTGCCAGCAGCGCCGGGTTTACCACTGAAGCTTTCTTT
TRBV28	once	TRBD1	TRBJ2-4	CASKPPGTGKNIQYF	TGTGCCAGTAAACCACCCGGGACAGGGAAAAACATTCAGTACTTC
TRBV19	-	-	TRBJ2-7	CASSSSWGAVRSYEQYF	TGTGCCAGTAGTTCCTCCTGGGGGGCGGTGCGCTCCTACGAGCAGTACTTC
TRBV29-1	-	-	TRBJ2-1	CSVRRGDSYNEQFF	TGCAGCGTTAGAAGGGGTGACTCCTACAATGAGCAGTTCTTC
TRBV5-6	-	-	TRBJ1-2	CASSQWGMAYGYTF	TGTGCCAGCAGCCAGTGGGGGATGGCCTATGGCTACACCTTC
TRBV13	-	TRBD2	TRBJ2-7	CASSLRGGRAHEQYF	TGTGCCAGCAGCTTACGCGGCGGGAGGGCCCACGAGCAGTACTTC
TRBV28	few	-	TRBJ2-7	CASRRDYEQYF	TGTGCCAGCAGAAGAGACTACGAGCAGTACTTC
TRBV5-1	once	-	TRBJ1-2	CASSLEGLGGYTF	TGCGCCAGCAGCTTGGAGGGGTTAGGTGGCTACACCTTC
TRBV7-3	-	-	TRBJ2-1	CASSLDGYNEQFF	TGTGCCAGCAGCTTAGACGGATACAATGAGCAGTTCTTC
TRBV5-6	few	-	TRBJ2-1	CASSGNPDPSSYNEQFF	TGTGCCAGCAGCGGAAACCCCGACCCGAGCTCCTACAATGAGCAGTTCTTC
TRBV4-1	-	-	TRBJ2-4	CASSQAAGEAIQYF	TGCGCCAGCAGCCAAGCCGCAGGGGAAGCCATTCAGTACTTC
TRBV15	once	-	TRBJ2-2	CATSPGTTGELFF	TGTGCCACCAGCCCAGGGACCACCGGGGAGCTGTTTTTT
TRBV11-2	-	-	TRBJ2-1	CASSLVGTNNYNEQFF	TGTGCCAGCAGCTTAGTCGGGACAAACAACTACAATGAGCAGTTCTTC
TRBV5-4	-	-	TRBJ2-5	CASSSDRQETQYF	TGTGCCAGCAGCTCCGACCGTCAAGAGACCCAGTACTTC
TRBV10-3	once	TRBD1	TRBJ1-2	CAISPGQGALGYTF	TGTGCCATCAGTCCGGGACAGGGGGCGCTGGGCTACACCTTC
TRBV6-5	few	-	TRBJ1-2	CASSYSKGSNYGHTF	TGTGCCAGCAGTTACTCTAAGGGCTCAAACTATGGCCACACCTTC